This T cell receptor beta chain was retrieved from a study of PD-1 blockade in classical Hodgkin lymphoma. Regarding the study as a whole: Complete responders' diversity at baseline resembled that of newly diagnosed patients. Patients starting nivolumab under 1 year after ASCT were excluded. With CD4+ cells, TCR diversity rose significantly by C4D1, but not with CD8+ cells. Reported baseline diversity: healthy donors highest, relapsed/refractory patients lowest.

The CDR3 loop spans 18 amino acids. Germline V gene sequence: CDR1 SEHNR, CDR2 FQNEAQ (reference sequence). Trimming pared 1 base from V and 4 bases from J, leaving 20 bases between. TCRdb's table, derived via immunoSEQ multiplex PCR, lists solely in-frame clones and lacks some. The sample yields around 23,000 clones, 80% seen once. On this clone: Its matching antigen is unknown.

Each and every patient relapsed after autologous stem cell transplantation, and patients got differing brentuximab vedotin exposure. The sequencing here drew on peripheral blood mononuclear cells (PBMCs), taken before the second cycle of nivolumab. The chain is built from TRBV7-9 and TRBJ2-1; D unclear. This TCR came from a human donor with classical Hodgkin lymphoma. The CDR3: CASSLVGYDEWDYNEQFF. The CDR3 DNA follows: TGTGCCAGCAGCTTAGTCGGGTATGACGAGTGGGATTACAATGAGCAGTTCTTC. Looking up the rest from reference TRBV7-9 and TRBJ2-1 gives the full variable domain: DTGVSQNPRHKITKRGQNVTFRCDPISEHNRLYWYRQTLGQGPEFLTYFQNEAQLEKSRLLSDRFSAERPKGSFSTLEIQRTEQGDSAMYLCASSLVGYDEWDYNEQFFGPGTRLTVL.